This TCR beta chain was profiled in a study of graft-versus-host responses after intestinal transplantation. About this clone itself: Its antigen is as yet unknown.

Clones were sequenced by immunoSEQ multiplex PCR, and TCRdb holds only the in-frame ones, with some missing. The sample comprises about 88,000 clones, over 90% of which are singletons, and about 0.2% rests with the top ten. This TCR derives from a human donor who was the organ donor for an intestinal transplant. The input for sequencing was unstimulated CD4+ T cells sorted from spleen or lymph node cells, taken before transplant.

CDR3 amino acids: CASSRRDRNYGYTF. The CDR3 DNA is TGTGCCAGCAGCCGAAGGGACAGGAACTATGGCTACACCTTC. The gene calls are TRBV11-2 and TRBJ1-2, with 8 bases identical to TRBD1. V gave up 5 bases and J gave up 2 bases; unmatched junction bases: 4. The CDR3 is 14 residues long. Germline CDR1 and CDR2: SGHAT and FQNNGV.